This TCR beta chain was sequenced in a study of read filtering for tumor transcriptome and immune sequencing. From 400 to 450 ng of RNA, a library with molecular barcoded alpha/delta and beta/gamma adaptors was made. A single record per CDR3 protein comes from TCRdb applying MiXCR to the reads. Of 85,000 or so distinct CDR3 sequences in the sample, 9% to 15% are singletons; the top ten hold just under 15%. Trimming pared 0 bases from V and 1 base from J, leaving 6 bases between. This CDR3 contains 14 residues. This clonotype was counted at least ten times. The clonotype originates from a donor over 35 with multiple myeloma. The sequenced sample consisted of a population of CD138-negative cells sorted from bone marrow. This chain links TRBV12-3 or TRBV12-4 with TRBJ2-5; no definite D call. The CDR3 loop reads CASSLALSQETQYF. CDR3 nucleotide sequence: TGTGCCAGCAGTTTAGCGCTCAGCCAAGAGACCCAGTACTTC.